The source of this TCR beta chain is a study of shared clonotypes between healthy human individuals. CD4+ cells yielded CD45RA+ naive and CD45RA-negative memory subsets. Germline values: CDR1 SGHRS, CDR2 YFSETQ. With V trimmed by 0 bases and J by 0 bases, 6 bases remained unmatched. CDR3 length equals 16 residues. The assay was immunoSEQ multiplex PCR, and TCRdb's table has in-frame clones only and misses some. This repertoire shows hundreds of thousands of clones, 73% found once; its top ten account for around 1.8%. This chain uses TRBV5-1 with TRBJ2-7, with 7 bases that match TRBD2. This TCR was recovered from a woman between 25 and 40 years old in good health. The sample was memory CD4+ T cells sorted from blood. Regarding subset: CD45RA-negative fraction. The CDR3 reads CASSLAGAGTSYEQYF. In DNA, the CDR3 is TGCGCCAGCAGCTTGGCGGGAGCGGGAACCTCCTACGAGCAGTACTTC.